This T cell receptor (beta chain) appears in the sequencing data of a study of T-cell memory formation after mild COVID-19. CDR1 is MGHRA and CDR2 is YSYEKL in the germline V gene. The CDR3 totals 14 residues. Deletions cut 4 bases from V and 3 bases from J, with 12 bases between. This clonotype was seen a few times. From the 5' RACE reads, TCRdb called clonotypes with MiXCR, one entry per CDR3 protein. Of around 340,000 distinct CDR3 sequences in the sample, roughly an eighth are singletons; the top ten hold roughly 22%. What was sequenced was PBMCs or a T cell subset sorted from them (not recorded which). This receptor was taken from a young man who had mild COVID-19 (a few samples of this study predate the infection). Cell type and time point are not known. The chain recombines TRBV4-1 with TRBJ1-2; D is perhaps TRBD1 (6 bases). CDR3 sequence reads: CASSRLDRDYGYTF. The CDR3 DNA reads TGCGCCAGCAGCCGGTTGGACAGAGACTATGGCTACACCTTC.